What follows are 30 T cell receptor beta chains derived from one specimen sequenced in a study of cytomegalovirus exposure and HLA in healthy donors. With 60 Vbeta and 13 Jbeta primers, the PCR was carried out. Sequenced by immunoSEQ multiplex PCR; TCRdb stores in-frame clones only, minus some. The sample records 170,000 or so clones, around 80% being singletons. Input material: PBMCs. These receptors all come from a man aged 35 to 55 in good health and CMV-seronegative.

This chain joins TRBV2 and TRBJ2-6, with 10 bases identical to TRBD1. CDR3 size: 16 residues. Unmatched junction bases numbered 2, after V lost 6 bases and J lost 0 bases. Germline lookup yields CDR1 SNHLY and CDR2 FYNNEI. The CDR3 is CASRRDRGSGANVLTF. CDR3 coding DNA: TGTGCCAGCAGAAGGGACAGGGGCTCTGGGGCCAACGTCCTGACTTTC.

The gene calls are TRBV19 and TRBJ2-7; maybe TRBD2 (7 bases). The CDR3 covers 15 residues. Germline V CDR1 and CDR2: LNHDA, SQIVND (reference sequence). Between the trimmed V and J ends, which lost 6 bases and 5 bases, there was a span of 20 bases. CDR3 nucleotides: TGTGCCAGTAGCCCGTGGGCGGGGGCAATCAACGAGCAGTACTTC. Translating gives CASSPWAGAINEQYF. The full variable domain, rest sourced from reference TRBV19 and TRBJ2-7, is DGGITQSPKYLFRKEGQNVTLSCEQNLNHDAMYWYRQDPGQGLRLIYYSQIVNDFQKGDIAEGYSVSREKKESFPLTVTSAQKNPTAFYLCASSPWAGAINEQYFGPGTRLTVT.

CDR3 sequence: CASARDRGYNSPLHF. The CDR3 nucleotides are TGTGCCAGCGCCCGGGACAGGGGCTATAATTCACCCCTCCACTTT. The genes are TRBV27 and TRBJ1-6; 10 bases align to TRBD1. Germline V gene data show CDR1 as MNHEY and CDR2 as SMNVEV (reference sequence). Trimming cost V 8 bases and J 3 bases; bases outside gene matches: 4. The CDR3 is 15 amino acids.

The chain combines TRBV19 with TRBJ2-1, with 8 bases matching TRBD2. Germline V CDR1 and CDR2: LNHDA, SQIVND (reference sequence). The CDR3 contains 15 residues. Germline trimming cut 3 bases from V and 5 bases from J; bases unmatched to any gene: 6. The chain's CDR3 is CASSISGGAHNEQFF. In DNA, the CDR3 is TGTGCCAGTAGTATTTCCGGGGGGGCGCACAATGAGCAGTTCTTC.

The rearrangement links TRBV27 to TRBJ2-1; 7 bases fit TRBD2. CDR1 MNHEY and CDR2 SMNVEV come from the germline V gene (reference sequence). The V segment lost 5 bases and the J segment 9 bases; nucleotides outside the gene matches: 16. The CDR3 contains 16 residues. In nucleotides, the CDR3 is TGTGCCAGCAGTCGATTGACTAGCCCCTCAAGCGGTGAGCAGTTCTTC. It translates to CASSRLTSPSSGEQFF.

This clone has a handful of counts. The chain uses TRBV5-1 and TRBJ2-1; 7 bases are a match to TRBD2. J gave up 6 bases and V 4 bases, and 10 bases lay outside the gene matches. This CDR3 is built from 15 residues. The V gene's germline CDR1 is SGHRS and CDR2 YFSETQ. DNA for the CDR3: TGCGCCAGCAGCCTGGCGACTAGCAGCACCAATGAGCAGTTCTTC. Translated, it gives CASSLATSSTNEQFF.

The CDR3 DNA reads as TGCGCCAGCAGCCAAGATCCTAGCGGGATATCCTACGAGCAGTACTTC. Its protein product is CASSQDPSGISYEQYF. The chain carries TRBV4-3 and TRBJ2-7; TRBD2 matches at 9 bases. The V and J ends lost 0 bases and 1 base, in that order; junction bases with no gene match: 4. Germline CDR1 and CDR2: LGHNA and YSLEER. CDR3 length: 16 residues.

The J gene is TRBJ2-5, the V gene TRBV6-5, with TRBD2 matching over 12 bases. The J call is doubtful: the DNA matches TRBJ2-7 better. This CDR3 has 14 amino acids. Per the germline V gene, CDR1 is MNHEY and CDR2 is SVGAGI. DNA for the CDR3: TGTGCCACCCGGACTAGCGGGACCCCCTACGAGCAGTACTTC. Translation: CATRTSGTPYEQYF.

V usage is TRBV18 and J usage is TRBJ1-1; possible D gene TRBD1, 5 bases. Trimming removed 1 base from V and 3 bases from J, with 12 bases in between. Looked up from germline, CDR1 is KGHSH and CDR2 is LQKENI. The CDR3 runs 15 residues. The CDR3 spells CASSPRAGRDTEAFF. CDR3 sequence (DNA): TGTGCCAGCTCACCACGGGCAGGGAGGGACACTGAAGCTTTCTTT.

The chain links TRBV7-9 to TRBJ2-7, with 11 bases that match TRBD1. The CDR3 sequence is 15 residues long. CDR1 is SEHNR, CDR2 FQNEAQ, per germline (reference sequence). V shed 5 bases and J 3 bases; nucleotides not matched to a gene: 6. This chain's CDR3 is CASSGPGQGVYEQYF. The DNA of the CDR3 is TGTGCCAGCAGCGGCCCGGGACAGGGGGTCTACGAGCAGTACTTC.

The V gene is TRBV30, the J gene TRBJ2-4; TRBD2 might be the D (5 bases). The J call may be wrong; the DNA end is better matched by TRBJ2-1. CDR1 is GTSNPN, CDR2 SVGIG, per germline (reference sequence). The CDR3 length is 12 residues. The CDR3 loop reads CAWSPGINEQFF. In nucleotides, the CDR3 is TGTGCCTGGTCCCCGGGAATCAATGAGCAGTTCTTC.

Regarding this clone: Other DNA sequences in this sample translate to the same CDR3. The gene calls are TRBV18 and TRBJ2-5, with TRBD2 matching over 9 bases. Germline CDR1 and CDR2: KGHSH and LQKENI. V shed 2 bases, J shed 4 bases, and the junction held 2 bases outside the gene matches. The CDR3 is 14 residues long. As DNA, the CDR3 is TGTGCCAGCTCACCAGAGACTAGCGGAGAGACCCAGTACTTC. It encodes CASSPETSGETQYF.

The chain carries TRBV15 and TRBJ1-5; D unresolved. V lost 1 base and J lost 6, with 7 bases in between. CDR3 length: 13 amino acids. From germline, CDR1 is LNHNV and CDR2 YYDKDF (reference sequence). The CDR3 DNA reads TGTGCCACCAGCAGAGGTCCTCTTCAGCCCCAGCATTTT. It encodes CATSRGPLQPQHF. The full variable domain, its missing parts supplied by reference TRBV15 and TRBJ1-5, is DAMVIQNPRYQVTQFGKPVTLSCSQTLNHNVMYWYQQKSSQAPKLLFHYYDKDFNNEADTPDNFQSRRPNTSFCFLDIRSPGLGDTAMYLCATSRGPLQPQHFGDGTRLSIL.

CDR3 sequence reads: CASSVGQVSYEQYF. The CDR3 DNA reads as TGTGCCAGCAGCGTAGGACAGGTGTCCTACGAGCAGTACTTC. The gene calls are TRBV9 and TRBJ2-7; tentatively, D is TRBD1 (6 bases). In germline, CDR1 is SGDLS, CDR2 YYNGEE. V shed 0 bases and J shed 1 base, with 8 bases lying between them. The CDR3 is 14 residues long. Combining the CDR3 with reference TRBV9 and TRBJ2-7 gives the whole variable domain DSGVTQTPKHLITATGQRVTLRCSPRSGDLSVYWYQQSLDQGLQFLIQYYNGEERAKGNILERFSAQQFPDLHSELNLSSLELGDSALYFCASSVGQVSYEQYFGPGTRLTVT.

The J gene is TRBJ2-7, the V gene TRBV6-5; D may be TRBD1 (5 bases). CDR1 is MNHEY, CDR2 SVGAGI, per germline. This CDR3 is built from 11 residues. The CDR3 DNA is TGTGATGCCAGGGCCACCTACGAGCAGTACTTC. This gives the protein CDARATYEQYF.

This chain links TRBV6-5 with TRBJ2-4; tentatively, D is TRBD1 (5 bases). Germline V gene data show CDR1 as MNHEY and CDR2 as SVGAGI. The CDR3 runs 15 residues. V dropped 0 bases and J dropped 8 bases, with 14 bases sitting between them. CDR3 in amino acids: CASSYSKGSVYIQYF. The CDR3 DNA sequence: TGTGCCAGCAGTTACTCGAAGGGGTCGGTGTACATTCAGTACTTC.

This clone was seen a single time. The chain uses TRBV5-1 and TRBJ1-3; D not certain. Germline CDR1 reads SGHRS; CDR2 reads YFSETQ. V shed 1 base and J shed 0 bases, with 8 bases lying between them. The CDR3 covers 15 residues. The CDR3 sequence: CASSLSSGSGNTIYF. CDR3 DNA: TGCGCCAGCAGCTTGTCGTCGGGCTCTGGAAACACCATATATTTT.

The chain carries TRBV5-1 and TRBJ2-2; weak D call: TRBD2 (5 bases). Trimming shortened V by 4 bases and J by 4 bases, and 8 bases separated the two germline ends. The CDR3 extends over 13 amino acids. Germline values: CDR1 SGHRS, CDR2 YFSETQ. CDR3 protein: CASSTGLTGELFF. The CDR3 DNA sequence: TGCGCCAGCAGCACTGGACTCACCGGGGAGCTGTTTTTT.

Regarding this clone: Other DNA sequences in the sample encode the same CDR3. The V gene is TRBV7-2, the J gene TRBJ2-7; possibly TRBD2 for D (6 bases). V lost 5 bases to trimming and J lost 2 bases, with 16 bases between them. This CDR3 contains 15 residues. Germline V gene data show CDR1 as SGHTA and CDR2 as FQGNSA. The CDR3 region has the DNA TGTGCCAGCAGCCGACCCGGGACTGGGGCCTACGAGCAGTACTTC. This codes for CASSRPGTGAYEQYF.

J is TRBJ2-2 and V is TRBV7-2; no clear D gene. The germline V gene has CDR1 SGHTA and CDR2 FQGNSA. V lost 4 bases and J lost 5, with 5 bases in between. This CDR3 has 12 residues. In DNA form, the CDR3 reads TGTGCCAGCAGCTCCCGGACCGGGGAGCTGTTTTTT. Encoded protein: CASSSRTGELFF.

The V and J genes are TRBV5-1 and TRBJ2-7, with TRBD2 matching over 7 bases. Looked up from germline, CDR1 is SGHRS and CDR2 is YFSETQ. The J segment lost 2 bases and the V segment lost 3 bases, leaving 17 bases of the junction unmatched. The length of the CDR3 is 18 residues. The CDR3 loop reads CASSWMGSSGHTTYEQYF. CDR3 coding DNA: TGCGCCAGCAGCTGGATGGGGTCTAGCGGACATACGACCTACGAGCAGTACTTC.

This clone has just a few counts. V is TRBV6-5 and J is TRBJ2-7; the match to TRBD1 covers 7 bases. Germline loops: CDR1 MNHEY, CDR2 SVGAGI. V was clipped by 5 bases and J by 3 bases; unmatched bases: 10. This CDR3 comprises 15 residues. In DNA, the CDR3 is TGTGCCAGCAGTCGCGACAGGGAAAAGGTCTACGAGCAGTACTTC. Translated, it gives CASSRDREKVYEQYF.

This clone was observed a few times. This chain joins TRBV25-1 and TRBJ1-1; D uncertain. CDR3 size: 13 residues. Looked up from germline, CDR1 is MGHDK and CDR2 is SYGVNS. The ends were cut back, 8 bases at V and 4 bases at J, with 14 bases in the middle. The CDR3 DNA reads as TGTGCCAGCCTAGGACCGGCGGGCACTGAAGCTTTCTTT. It yields the protein CASLGPAGTEAFF.

The V gene is TRBV4-2, the J gene TRBJ2-5, with D maybe TRBD2 (6 bases). Trimming took 4 bases from V and 1 from J, leaving 13 bases between them. The CDR3 loop spans 15 amino acids. From germline, CDR1 is LGHNA and CDR2 YNFKEQ. CDR3 DNA: TGTGCCAGCAGCCCCCGGCGGGACTTCCAAGAGACCCAGTACTTC. It translates to CASSPRRDFQETQYF.

The V gene is TRBV11-2, the J gene TRBJ2-5, with 9 bases matching TRBD2. V shed 4 bases, J shed 3 bases, and the junction held 9 bases outside the gene matches. CDR1 is SGHAT, CDR2 FQNNGV, per germline. This CDR3 has 16 amino acids. CDR3 sequence (DNA): TGTGCCAGCAGCTACCAACCAGCGGGGGGCGAAGAGACCCAGTACTTC. Protein product: CASSYQPAGGEETQYF.

The V and J genes are TRBV10-3 and TRBJ2-3; 9 bases fit TRBD2. After removal of 3 bases from V and 0 bases from J, the junction contained 1 base not matched to a gene. The CDR3 consists of 15 residues. Germline CDR1 reads ENHRY; CDR2 reads SYGVKD. In DNA, the CDR3 is TGTGCCATCAGTGATCTAGCGGGGAGCACAGATACGCAGTATTTT. Translated, it gives CAISDLAGSTDTQYF.

The V gene is TRBV29-1, the J gene TRBJ1-3, with D unclear. Germline CDR1 and CDR2: SQVTM and ANQGSEA. V gave up 5 bases and J gave up 4 bases, with 12 bases separating them. The CDR3 totals 13 residues. The DNA for the CDR3 is TGCAGCGTTCGTGACTTCGGGGGAAACACCATATATTTT. It is translated as CSVRDFGGNTIYF.

The rearrangement links TRBV9 to TRBJ2-5; TRBD2 agrees at 14 bases. This CDR3 is built from 16 residues. Germline V lookup: CDR1 SGDLS, CDR2 YYNGEE. The V and J ends lost 4 bases and 3 bases, in that order; junction bases with no gene match: 5. The CDR3 here is CASSQTSGRGKETQYF. The CDR3 DNA follows: TGTGCCAGCAGCCAGACTAGCGGGAGGGGTAAAGAGACCCAGTACTTC.

This chain joins TRBV11-2 and TRBJ1-1, with 8 bases matching TRBD1. This CDR3 contains 15 residues. Trimming took 1 base from V and 7 from J; bases not matched to a gene: 8. CDR1 and CDR2 (germline): SGHAT, FQNNGV. CDR3 DNA sequence: TGTGCCAGCAGCTTAGTAGGGACCAGGGGGCTTGAAGCTTTCTTT. Translated, it gives CASSLVGTRGLEAFF.

The chain combines TRBV9 with TRBJ1-4; 7 nucleotides line up with TRBD1. Germline trimming cut 4 bases from V and 3 bases from J; bases unmatched to any gene: 6. Germline assignment: CDR1 SGDLS and CDR2 YYNGEE. The length of the CDR3 is 15 residues. CDR3: CASSPPGTANEKLFF. CDR3 sequence (DNA): TGTGCCAGCAGCCCACCCGGGACAGCTAATGAAAAACTGTTTTTT.